The sequence of this T cell receptor beta chain was determined in a study of early stage breast cancer tumors. Study-wide context: Most of the 16 invasive tumors were ER+, PR+ and HER2-.

Overall study results and limits: Enriched TCRB sequences shared across patients were mostly commonly generated sequences.

A word on this clone: What it recognizes is unknown.

Each sample had two DNA replicates, 0.5 ug blood or 1.5 ug tissue. TCRdb keeps only in-frame clones here, not all; method: immunoSEQ multiplex PCR. The profile covers over 20,000 clones, with about 70% appearing a single time and about 10% taken by the ten largest. V was pared by 5 bases and J by 5 bases, with 10 bases of the junction left unmatched. The germline CDR1 and CDR2 sequences are SEHNR and FQNEAQ (reference sequence). The CDR3 runs to 16 residues. This clonotype originated in a person between 55 and 69 years old with breast cancer. The sequencing sample was made of breast tumor tissue. V is TRBV7-9 and J is TRBJ2-7; 12 nucleotides agree with TRBD1. This chain's CDR3 is CASSPGDRGHRDEQYF. The CDR3 nucleotides are TGTGCCAGCAGCCCCGGGGACAGGGGGCACCGCGACGAGCAGTACTTC. The full variable domain, in which reference TRBV7-9 and TRBJ2-7 provide the parts outside the CDR3, is DTGVSQNPRHKITKRGQNVTFRCDPISEHNRLYWYRQTLGQGPEFLTYFQNEAQLEKSRLLSDRFSAERPKGSFSTLEIQRTEQGDSAMYLCASSPGDRGHRDEQYFGPGTRLTVT.